The clone carrying this TCR beta chain was seen a few times. Antigen specificity is unknown. These data are taken from a study of glioma-infiltrating T cells. Study-wide points: Above-expected tissue-blood divergence occurred in all gliomas, most in low-grade ones. CDR3 overlap between tissue and blood was very small.

Germline CDR1 SGHNT, CDR2 YYREEE (reference sequence). The CDR3 length is 15 residues. V lost 1 base and J 10 bases, leaving 20 bases between the germline ends. TCR alpha and beta CDR3 regions were amplified from RNA using iRepertoire nested multiplex PCR. For one-step reverse transcription and amplification, roughly 100-400 ng of tissue mRNA or PBMC total RNA was used. TCRdb reprocessed the multiplex PCR reads with MiXCR, giving one entry per CDR3 protein. The data contain about 130,000 distinct CDR3 sequences, 24% of them singletons. Sequenced material: glioma tissue, nonneoplastic brain tissue, or PBMCs (not recorded which). V and J are TRBV5-4 and TRBJ1-2; possibly TRBD1 for D (6 bases). The origin of this receptor is a human donor with low-grade glioma or glioblastoma, undergoing nonglioma brain surgery, or in good health (not recorded which). The CDR3 coding sequence is TGTGCCAGCAGCTTGTTATGGGTTAACACAGGGTCCTACACCTTC. Translation: CASSLLWVNTGSYTF.